The sequence of this T cell receptor (beta chain) was determined in a study of OX40 agonist ivuxolimab in advanced cancers. Sequencing was performed with immunoSEQ multiplex PCR; in TCRdb, only in-frame clones are kept and a portion is missing. The data show more than 70,000 clones, with 89% seen just once and 9.5% to 12% held by the top ten. Specimen: CD4+ or CD8+ T cells sorted from blood, collected in a trial of the OX40 agonist ivuxolimab. This clonotype originated in an adult with an advanced solid tumor such as melanoma, head and neck, liver or kidney cancer.

In DNA, the CDR3 is TGTGCCAGTAGTCCGGCCGCCTCTGGAAACACCATATATTTT. As protein: CASSPAASGNTIYF. V and J are TRBV19 and TRBJ1-3; D call uncertain. There are 14 residues in the CDR3. Trimming cost V 5 bases and J 0 bases, with 8 bases left between them. Per the germline V gene, CDR1 is LNHDA and CDR2 is SQIVND (reference sequence).